The T cell receptor (beta chain) described here comes from a study of blood T cell repertoires in COVID-19. CDR1 SGDLS and CDR2 YYNGEE come from the germline V gene. The CDR3 consists of 13 residues. The V gene end was trimmed by 0 bases and the J gene end by 6 bases; junction bases not matched to a gene: 1. Data came from immunoSEQ multiplex PCR; TCRdb stores just in-frame clones and leaves some out. This sample has 250,000 to 350,000 clones, with more than 80% found just once. The genes are TRBV9 and TRBJ1-2; TRBD1 matches at 8 bases. The clonotype was recovered from a woman aged 25-40 years with active or convalescent COVID-19. Sequencing was performed on peripheral blood. The CDR3 DNA is TGTGCCAGCAGCGTAGCAGGGGGCGATGGCTACACCTTC. Encoded protein: CASSVAGGDGYTF.